Listed here are 20 T cell receptor beta chains from one sample, sequenced in a study of T-cell memory formation after mild COVID-19. Via MiXCR, TCRdb re-called the 5' RACE reads, giving one row per CDR3 protein. Found here are 58,000 or so distinct CDR3 sequences, about 27% of them singletons; the top ten hold roughly 47%. The sequenced sample was PBMCs or a T cell subset sorted from them (not recorded which). The receptor set was obtained from a man between 18 and 29 years old who had mild COVID-19 (a few samples of this study predate the infection). Cell type and time point are not known.

The genes are TRBV6-2 or TRBV6-3 and TRBJ1-6; 8 bases match TRBD1. The J segment lost 5 bases and the V segment lost 0 bases, leaving 9 bases of the junction unmatched. In germline, CDR1 is MNHEY, CDR2 SVGEGT. The CDR3 has 18 amino acids. In DNA, the CDR3 is TGTGCCAGCAGTTACTCGTCCGACAGGGGTTGGGATAATTCACCCCTCCACTTT. Its protein is CASSYSSDRGWDNSPLHF.

V and J are TRBV29-1 and TRBJ1-2; D is ambiguous. Germline-derived CDR1 and CDR2 are SQVTM and ANQGSEA. The V gene lost 6 bases and the J gene lost 8 bases, with 19 bases spanning the gap. The CDR3 is 13 amino acids. CDR3 amino acids: CSVADGYIEGYTF. The CDR3 coding sequence is TGCAGCGTAGCGGACGGTTACATAGAGGGCTACACCTTC.

This chain uses TRBV6-6 with TRBJ2-1; maybe TRBD2 (6 bases). CDR1 is MNHNY, CDR2 SVGAGI, per germline (reference sequence). Trimming shortened V by 7 bases and J by 7 bases, and 17 bases separated the two germline ends. The length of the CDR3 is 14 residues. The CDR3 spells CASTIAASGNEQFF. The CDR3 region has the DNA TGTGCCAGCACAATAGCGGCCTCAGGGAATGAGCAGTTCTTC.

This clonotype was detected a few times. The chain links TRBV15 to TRBJ2-3; TRBD1 agrees at 10 bases. The CDR3 is 16 amino acids. The germline CDR1 and CDR2 sequences are LNHNV and YYDKDF (reference sequence). J was trimmed by 0 bases and V by 2 bases; bases with no gene match: 2. The CDR3 is CATSRPGQGSTDTQYF. CDR3 DNA sequence: TGTGCCACCAGCAGACCGGGACAGGGGAGCACAGATACGCAGTATTTT. The variable domain in full, completed from reference TRBV15 and TRBJ2-3, reads DAMVIQNPRYQVTQFGKPVTLSCSQTLNHNVMYWYQQKSSQAPKLLFHYYDKDFNNEADTPDNFQSRRPNTSFCFLDIRSPGLGDTAMYLCATSRPGQGSTDTQYFGPGTRLTVL.

The chain carries TRBV4-3 and TRBJ2-1; D is uncertain. The CDR3 contains 15 residues. Germline assignment: CDR1 LGHNA and CDR2 YSLEER. V was cut by 7 bases and J by 0 bases, with 13 bases left in between. The CDR3 nucleotides are TGCGCCAGCATACCAGAGCGAAGCTCCTACAATGAGCAGTTCTTC. Translation gives CASIPERSSYNEQFF.

This clonotype was detected only a few times. This chain uses TRBV21-1 with TRBJ2-3; TRBD1 reflects the table's D call only, with no check against the DNA. TRBV21-1 is labeled a pseudogene. The CDR3 has 14 amino acids. The CDR3: CASSKAAPQGTQYF. The DNA for the CDR3 is TGTGCCAGCAGCAAGGCGGCCCCGCAGGGGACGCAGTATTTT.

The J gene is TRBJ1-1, the V gene TRBV12-3 or TRBV12-4; perhaps TRBD1 as D (5 bases). The V end lost 1 base, the J end lost 7 bases, and 10 bases lay between the germline ends. There are 13 residues in the CDR3. The DNA for the CDR3 is TGTGCCAGCAGTTTAGGAGGGGCCAATGAAGCTTTCTTT. Translation: CASSLGGANEAFF.

This clonotype was counted between two and nine times. The chain joins TRBV5-1 to TRBJ2-3; TRBD2 might be the D (6 bases). Germline-derived CDR1 and CDR2 are SGHRS and YFSETQ. With 0 bases removed from V and 0 bases from J, the gap between germline ends came to 20 bases. The CDR3 spans 19 residues. CDR3 nucleotides: TGCGCCAGCAGCTTGGGGCCCAGACGCGGGACGCCCAGCACAGATACGCAGTATTTT. Translation: CASSLGPRRGTPSTDTQYF.

The chain joins TRBV6-5 to TRBJ2-1; 7 bases line up with TRBD1. V lost 6 bases and J lost 2; bases outside the gene matches: 1. Per the germline V gene, CDR1 is MNHEY and CDR2 is SVGAGI. The CDR3 sequence is 13 residues long. The CDR3 loop is CASRTGPYNEQFF. The CDR3, as DNA: TGTGCCAGCAGGACAGGGCCCTACAATGAGCAGTTCTTC.

The CDR3 DNA sequence: TGTGCCAGCAGTTACTCGCGGGGGACTGAAGCTTTCTTT. It codes for CASSYSRGTEAFF. The genes are TRBV6-5 and TRBJ1-1; a weak D match, TRBD1 (5 bases). Per the germline V gene, CDR1 is MNHEY and CDR2 is SVGAGI. The CDR3 is made up of 13 amino acids. Trimming stripped 0 bases from V and 5 bases from J, with 7 bases between.

This clonotype was observed a few times. The chain recombines TRBV6-5 with TRBJ2-7; TRBD1 aligns across 7 bases. From germline, CDR1 is MNHEY and CDR2 SVGAGI. The CDR3 is made up of 16 amino acids. The ends lost 0 bases at V and 4 bases at J; junction bases unmatched: 9. The CDR3 sequence is CASSYSMGQSQYEQYF. CDR3 DNA sequence: TGTGCCAGCAGTTACTCGATGGGACAGTCACAATACGAGCAGTACTTC.

This clonotype was detected only a few times. The V gene is TRBV6-5, the J gene TRBJ2-6, with D uncertain. V lost 8 bases to trimming and J lost 0 bases, with 14 bases between them. CDR3 length equals 16 residues. Germline V gene lookup returns CDR1 MNHEY and CDR2 SVGAGI. In DNA, the CDR3 is TGTGCCAGCTCCACCCGGAGATACTCTGGGGCCAACGTCCTGACTTTC. It codes for CASSTRRYSGANVLTF.

About this clonotype itself: The limits of the CDR3 on the DNA are not certain, so only TCRdb's listed CDR3 is given. The chain carries TRBV7-5 and TRBJ1-1; the listed D gene, TRBD1, was not tested against the DNA. TRBV7-5 is assigned pseudogene status. The CDR3 is 18 amino acids long, termini counted. The CDR3 sequence is CISVPEASRTGLDTEAFF.

The chain links TRBV4-1 to TRBJ2-7; D not certain. Per the germline V gene, CDR1 is MGHRA and CDR2 is YSYEKL. V was cut by 3 bases and J by 5 bases, with 20 bases left in between. CDR3 size: 16 residues. The CDR3 DNA reads as TGCGCCAGCAGCCAGGCGGACGGTTTGAGTGCGGACGAGCAGTACTTC. It translates to CASSQADGLSADEQYF.

This clonotype occurred a few times. The chain has TRBV6-4 and TRBJ2-3; no reliable D call. Germline-derived CDR1 and CDR2 are MRHNA and SNTAGT. This CDR3 has 15 amino acids. Between the trimmed V and J ends, which lost 2 bases and 1 base, there was a span of 10 bases. The CDR3 region is CASSDGLAGTDTQYF. The DNA of the CDR3 is TGTGCCAGCAGTGACGGGTTAGCAGGCACAGATACGCAGTATTTT.

This clonotype was picked up a small number of times. The genes are TRBV5-1 and TRBJ2-2; 7 bases fit TRBD1. Per the germline V gene, CDR1 is SGHRS and CDR2 is YFSETQ. CDR3 length: 14 residues. Trimming at V came to 4 bases and at J to 15 bases, leaving 15 bases not matched to a gene. CDR3 bases: TGCGCCAGCAGCCCATCCGGCACGGGACAGTTGATGTTTTTT. Residues: CASSPSGTGQLMFF.

The CDR3 region is CASSWGAGTGLAEQYF. CDR3 DNA: TGTGCCAGCAGCTGGGGGGCCGGGACAGGTCTGGCCGAGCAGTACTTC. This sequence joins TRBV5-8 and TRBJ2-7; TRBD1 matches at 8 bases. There are 16 residues in the CDR3. V shed 3 bases, J shed 6 bases, and the junction held 14 bases outside the gene matches. The germline V gene has CDR1 SGHTS and CDR2 YDEGEE.

The chain carries TRBV28 and TRBJ2-3; D remains unclear. The CDR3 covers 13 residues. V lost 5 bases, J lost 6 bases, and 12 bases lay in between. Germline CDR1 MDHEN, CDR2 SYDVKM. The CDR3 loop is CASSPEPRDTQYF. The CDR3 DNA is TGTGCCAGCAGTCCCGAACCCAGGGATACGCAGTATTTT.

The CDR3: CASSRGLVQFF. The CDR3 nucleotides read TGTGCCAGCAGCCGGGGACTAGTTCAGTTCTTC. The gene calls are TRBV3-1 and TRBJ2-1; TRBD2 aligns across 8 bases. The CDR3 is made up of 11 amino acids. The V gene end was trimmed by 4 bases and the J gene end by 13 bases; junction bases not matched to a gene: 3. In germline, CDR1 is LGHDT, CDR2 YNNKEL (reference sequence).

The chain combines TRBV20-1 with TRBJ2-7; unclear D gene. Germline CDR1 reads DFQATT; CDR2 reads SNEGSKA (reference sequence). The ends were cut back, 2 bases at V and 4 bases at J, with 15 bases in the middle. This CDR3 contains 14 residues. The CDR3 bases are TGCAGTGCTAGAAGCCAGGCACAGAAATACGAGCAGTACTTC. It is translated as CSARSQAQKYEQYF.